These 7 T cell receptor beta chains share one sample of origin, sequenced in a study of blood T cell repertoires in COVID-19. TCRdb's copy holds only in-frame clones and misses some; the assay was immunoSEQ multiplex PCR. The table has about 200,000 clones, less than 85% seen once. The specimen sequenced was peripheral blood. These receptor sequences come from a woman aged 70-85 years with acute or convalescent COVID-19.

This sequence joins TRBV7-2 and TRBJ1-5, with 11 positions matching TRBD1. CDR1 is SGHTA and CDR2 is FQGNSA in the germline V gene. The J segment lost 6 bases and the V segment lost 5 bases, leaving 9 bases of the junction unmatched. This CDR3 comprises 16 residues. The CDR3 DNA follows: TGTGCCAGCAGCCACAGGACAGGGGGCGAGGCTCAGCCCCAGCATTTT. This gives the protein CASSHRTGGEAQPQHF. The complete variable domain, with remaining parts taken from reference TRBV7-2 and TRBJ1-5, reads GAGVSQSPSNKVTEKGKDVELRCDPISGHTALYWYRQSLGQGLEFLIYFQGNSAPDKSGLPSDRFSAERTGGSVSTLTIQRTQQEDSAVYLCASSHRTGGEAQPQHFGDGTRLSIL.

V usage is TRBV6-1 and J usage is TRBJ1-2; 7 nucleotides line up with TRBD1. The CDR3 totals 14 residues. Germline assignment: CDR1 MNHNS and CDR2 SASEGT. The V segment lost 3 bases and the J segment 7 bases; nucleotides outside the gene matches: 8. CDR3 amino acids: CASSEGRGSFGYTF. The DNA of the CDR3 is TGTGCCAGCAGTGAGGGCAGGGGGAGTTTTGGCTACACCTTC.

The chain employs TRBV7-9 and TRBJ1-6; 8 bases map to TRBD1. The junction had 10 bases not matched to a gene; V was cut back by 5 bases and J by 7 bases. Per germline, CDR1 SEHNR and CDR2 FQNEAQ (reference sequence). The CDR3 covers 16 residues. The DNA of the CDR3 is TGTGCCAGCAGCCATTCAGGGGGCGGCCAGAATTCACCCCTCCACTTT. Residues: CASSHSGGGQNSPLHF.

The V call is TRBV19, the J call TRBJ2-2; tentatively, D is TRBD2 (6 bases). Trimming shortened V by 7 bases and J by 3 bases, and 9 bases separated the two germline ends. CDR1 is LNHDA, CDR2 SQIVND, per germline (reference sequence). CDR3 size: 13 residues. The CDR3 DNA reads TGTGCCAGTACCCGGAGGGACACCGGGGAGCTGTTTTTT. Translated: CASTRRDTGELFF.

The CDR3 coding sequence is TGTGCCATCAGTGAGGGCGGGGGGAATTACGAGCAGTACTTC. Amino acid sequence: CAISEGGGNYEQYF. This chain joins TRBV10-3 and TRBJ2-7; 8 bases match TRBD2. CDR1 is ENHRY and CDR2 is SYGVKD in the germline V gene. This CDR3 is built from 14 residues. Trimming took 2 bases from V and 4 from J; bases not matched to a gene: 4.

The chain recombines TRBV3-1 (or the pseudogene TRBV3-2) with TRBJ2-5; 7 nucleotides match TRBD2. CDR1 LGHDT and CDR2 YNNKEL come from the germline V gene (reference sequence). Unmatched junction bases numbered 4, after V lost 2 bases and J lost 1 base. This CDR3 has 15 amino acids. CDR3 coding DNA: TGTGCCAGCAGCCAACCTGGCGGGGGCCAAGAGACCCAGTACTTC. This codes for CASSQPGGGQETQYF.

The chain links TRBV16 to TRBJ2-5; maybe TRBD2 (5 bases). V was shortened by 0 bases and J by 5 bases, with 13 bases between the two germline ends. Per the germline V gene, CDR1 is KGHSY and CDR2 is FQNENV. CDR3 length equals 15 residues. CDR3 loop: CASSQSRVAGETQYF. The CDR3 nucleotides read TGTGCCAGCAGCCAATCGAGGGTGGCCGGGGAGACCCAGTACTTC.